The clone carrying this TCR beta chain appeared many times. Its antigen is as yet unknown. One end of the junction varies from germline; a read error may be responsible. Axillary draining lymph nodes of breast cancer patients supplied the node samples. The source of the sample is a study of breast tumors, draining lymph nodes, adjacent tissues. Study-level results: Most tumor T cells seemingly derive from lymph node, then expand in tumor. The lymph node origin of tumor T cells was framed as consistent with a hypothesis, not demonstrated. Luminal-like breast cancer showed significantly greater tumor-nontumor repertoire similarity than basal-like breast cancer did. Tumor TCR diversity was below lymph nodes but above nontumor tissue.

TCRdb fed the multiplex PCR reads into MiXCR, producing one record per CDR3 protein. The table has about 200,000 distinct CDR3 sequences, roughly a third seen once. Germline lookup yields CDR1 MNHNY and CDR2 SVGAGI (reference sequence). This CDR3 region has 15 residues. The chain combines TRBV6-6 with TRBJ2-7, with 9 nucleotides matching TRBD1. Sample: axillary lymph node tissue. This receptor was taken from a female donor with breast cancer. Some clones in this sample may be carry-over from other donors' samples. CDR3 loop: CASSHSGTGTYEQYF. The CDR3 region has the DNA TGTGCCAGCAGTCACTCGGGGACAGGGACCTACGAGCAGTACTTC.